This T cell receptor beta chain was retrieved from a study of cytomegalovirus exposure and HLA in healthy donors. As for this clone: Antigen: not known.

General study points: DRB1 showed the most TCR associations and HLA-C the fewest in a later analysis, as rates varied by HLA locus. Reported findings show TCR beta sequences accurately forecast HLA-A and HLA-B alleles in most subjects.

The PCR made use of 60 Vbeta and 13 Jbeta primers. Measured with immunoSEQ multiplex PCR; TCRdb has only the in-frame clones, and not every one. The table records some 160,000 clones, roughly 80% of them present only once. This TCR derives from a male donor in good health and CMV-seronegative. Sequenced material: PBMCs.

This CDR3 is CASSPWTPDTQYF. CDR3 nucleotides: TGTGCCAGCAGCCCCTGGACTCCAGATACGCAGTATTTT. The chain recombines TRBV7-9 with TRBJ2-3; D is perhaps TRBD2 (5 bases). Germline CDR1 reads SEHNR; CDR2 reads FQNEAQ (reference sequence). V lost 5 bases, J lost 4 bases, and 10 bases lay in between. The CDR3 runs to 13 residues.